This T cell receptor (beta chain) appears in the sequencing data of a study of tumor-infiltrating lymphocytes in primary liver carcinoma. In the study overall: Recorded tumor stage was T1-T3 N0M0, with diameters of 4.2 to 10 cm. Samples produced roughly 3.5 to 7.5 million productive TCRbeta reads, comparable across tissue types. Study-level findings and limits: Tumor-adjacent and tumor-blood pairs showed less overlap than tumor region pairs.

Priming with a constant-region primer yielded TCR beta cDNA from about 450 ng total RNA. A slightly modified ARM-PCR protocol with three nested multiplex PCR rounds produced these TCR beta libraries. Both of the initial two PCR rounds ran for around 9 cycles and employed TRBV1-TRBV30 forward primers alongside a C-beta reverse primer. TCRdb redid the calling of the multiplex PCR reads with MiXCR, one entry per CDR3 protein. The table shows some 110,000 distinct CDR3 sequences, with approximately 80% occurring only once. The roughly 20-34 mg bulk tissue piece was not sorted before simultaneous RNA and DNA extraction. Patients had primary liver carcinoma treated by surgical resection. This clonotype was detected only once. Antigen unknown. A much larger clone is a single base away; this may be a read error. With 2 bases removed from V and 8 bases from J, the gap between germline ends came to 12 bases. This CDR3 is 12 amino acids long. Per germline, CDR1 DFQATT and CDR2 SNEGSKA (reference sequence).

This chain uses TRBV20-1 with TRBJ1-2; D unresolved. The sequence came from a man aged 35-49 years with primary liver carcinoma and hepatitis B virus infection. The source material was liver tumor tissue from sampling region 3. The subset was: tumor region T3, left-lateral pole. The CDR3 is CSARPWTGGYTF. The CDR3 nucleotides read TGCAGTGCTAGACCCTGGACCGGGGGCTACACCTTC.